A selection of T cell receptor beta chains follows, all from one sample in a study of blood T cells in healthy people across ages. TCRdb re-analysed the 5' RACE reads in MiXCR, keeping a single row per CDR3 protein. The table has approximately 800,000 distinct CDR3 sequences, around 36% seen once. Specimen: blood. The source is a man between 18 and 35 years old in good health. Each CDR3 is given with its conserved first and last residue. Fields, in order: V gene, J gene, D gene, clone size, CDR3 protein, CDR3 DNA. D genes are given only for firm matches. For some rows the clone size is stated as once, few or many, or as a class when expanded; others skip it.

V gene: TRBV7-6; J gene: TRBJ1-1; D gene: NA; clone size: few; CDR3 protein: CASSRRGDFLEAFF; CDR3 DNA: TGTGCCAGCAGCCGACGAGGGGATTTTCTAGAAGCTTTCTTT
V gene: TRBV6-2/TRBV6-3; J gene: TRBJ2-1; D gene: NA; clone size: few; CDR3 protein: CASSYRTKAMNEQFF; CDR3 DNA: TGTGCCAGCAGTTATAGGACTAAGGCTATGAATGAGCAGTTCTTC
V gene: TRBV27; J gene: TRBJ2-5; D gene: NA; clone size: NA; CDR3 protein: CASSGGVAETQYF; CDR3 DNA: TGTGCCAGCAGCGGCGGGGTTGCAGAGACCCAGTACTTC
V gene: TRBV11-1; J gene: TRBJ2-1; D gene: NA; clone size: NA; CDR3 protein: CASSLSDPGHRVHEQFF; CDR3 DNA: TGTGCCAGCAGCTTATCTGACCCCGGGCACAGGGTGCATGAGCAGTTCTTC
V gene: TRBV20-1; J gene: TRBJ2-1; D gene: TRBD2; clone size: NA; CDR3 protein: CSARPRSSGLFYNEQFF; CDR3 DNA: TGCAGTGCTAGGCCCCGGTCTAGCGGACTATTCTACAATGAGCAGTTCTTC
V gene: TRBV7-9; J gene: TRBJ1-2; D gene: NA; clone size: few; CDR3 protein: CASISATGVYGYTF; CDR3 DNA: TGTGCCAGCATATCGGCCACTGGGGTCTATGGCTACACCTTC
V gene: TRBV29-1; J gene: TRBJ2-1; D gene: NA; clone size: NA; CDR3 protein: CSVPGLLNEQFF; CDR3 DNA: TGCAGCGTACCAGGGCTTTTGAATGAGCAGTTCTTC
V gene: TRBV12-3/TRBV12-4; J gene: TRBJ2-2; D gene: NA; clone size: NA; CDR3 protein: CASKPPRGGRTGELFF; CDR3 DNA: TGTGCCAGCAAACCTCCCAGGGGAGGTCGAACCGGGGAGCTGTTTTTT
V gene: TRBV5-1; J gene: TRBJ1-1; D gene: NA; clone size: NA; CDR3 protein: CASSLVGATEAFF; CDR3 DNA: TGCGCCAGCAGCTTGGTGGGGGCCACTGAAGCTTTCTTT
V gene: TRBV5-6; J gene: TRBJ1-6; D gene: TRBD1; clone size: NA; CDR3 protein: CASSGTGARPYNSPLHF; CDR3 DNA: TGTGCCAGCAGCGGGACAGGGGCCCGCCCCTATAATTCACCCCTCCACTTT
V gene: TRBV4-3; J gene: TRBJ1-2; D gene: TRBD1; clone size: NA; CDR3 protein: CASSQALGQVNGYTF; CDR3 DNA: TGCGCCAGCAGCCAAGCTCTAGGACAGGTCAATGGCTACACCTTC
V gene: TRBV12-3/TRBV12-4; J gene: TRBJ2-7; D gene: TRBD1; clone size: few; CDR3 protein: CASSFSGGPDEQYF; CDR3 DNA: TGTGCCAGCAGTTTTTCAGGGGGTCCGGACGAGCAGTACTTC
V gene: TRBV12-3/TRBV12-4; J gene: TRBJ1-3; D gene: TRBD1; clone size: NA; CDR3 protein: CASSPRTSGTGTSGNTIYF; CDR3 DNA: TGTGCCAGCAGCCCTAGGACCTCCGGGACAGGGACCTCTGGAAACACCATATATTTT
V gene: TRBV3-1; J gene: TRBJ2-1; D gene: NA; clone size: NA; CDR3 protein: CAGSQDPARAETQFF; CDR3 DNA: TGTGCCGGCAGCCAAGATCCGGCTAGAGCAGAGACCCAGTTCTTC
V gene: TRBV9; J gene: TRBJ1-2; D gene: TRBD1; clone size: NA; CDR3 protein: CASSPIGQGEKGYTF; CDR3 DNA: TGTGCCAGCAGCCCCATCGGACAGGGAGAGAAAGGCTACACCTTC
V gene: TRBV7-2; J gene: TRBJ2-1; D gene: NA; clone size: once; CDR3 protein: CASRFRPDNEQFF; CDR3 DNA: TGTGCCAGCAGATTCCGCCCTGATAATGAGCAGTTCTTC
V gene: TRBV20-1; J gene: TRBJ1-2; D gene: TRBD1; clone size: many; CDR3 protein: CSARERQGRLYGYTF; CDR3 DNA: TGCAGTGCTAGAGAGAGACAGGGGAGGCTCTATGGCTACACCTTC
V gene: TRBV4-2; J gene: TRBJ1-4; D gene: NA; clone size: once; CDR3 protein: CASSEGTLPNEKLFF; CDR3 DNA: TGTGCCAGCAGTGAAGGTACCCTCCCTAATGAAAAACTGTTTTTT
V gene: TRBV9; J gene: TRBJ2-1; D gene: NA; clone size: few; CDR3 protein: CASSLLIRSSRNEQFF; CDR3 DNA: TGTGCCAGCAGCCTTTTAATCCGGTCCTCCCGCAATGAGCAGTTCTTC
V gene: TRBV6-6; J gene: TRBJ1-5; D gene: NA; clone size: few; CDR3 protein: CASSNEVISNQPQHF; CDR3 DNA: TGTGCCAGCAGTAACGAGGTTATTAGCAATCAGCCCCAGCATTTT
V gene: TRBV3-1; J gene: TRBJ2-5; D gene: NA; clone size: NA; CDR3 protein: CASSQDVPETQYF; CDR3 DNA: TGTGCCAGCAGCCAAGATGTCCCAGAGACCCAGTACTTC
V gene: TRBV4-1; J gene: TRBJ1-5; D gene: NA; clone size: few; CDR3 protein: CASSPLPGEGQPQHF; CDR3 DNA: TGCGCCAGCAGCCCTCTTCCGGGAGAGGGTCAGCCCCAGCATTTT
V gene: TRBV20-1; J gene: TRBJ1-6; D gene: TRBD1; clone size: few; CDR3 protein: CSASPGTGNSPLHF; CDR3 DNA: TGCAGTGCTAGCCCCGGGACAGGGAATTCACCCCTCCACTTT
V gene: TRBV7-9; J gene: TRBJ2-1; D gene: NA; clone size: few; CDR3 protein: CASSPMGGTYNEQFF; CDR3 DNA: TGTGCCAGCAGCCCCATGGGAGGTACCTACAATGAGCAGTTCTTC
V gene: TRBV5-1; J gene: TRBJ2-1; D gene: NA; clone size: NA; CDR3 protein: CASSVGDVEDEQFF; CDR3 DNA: TGCGCCAGCAGCGTGGGGGATGTGGAGGATGAGCAGTTCTTC
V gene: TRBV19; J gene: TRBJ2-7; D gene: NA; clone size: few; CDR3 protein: CASSIATSRPYEQYF; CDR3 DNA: TGTGCCAGTAGTATAGCGACATCCCGACCCTACGAGCAGTACTTC
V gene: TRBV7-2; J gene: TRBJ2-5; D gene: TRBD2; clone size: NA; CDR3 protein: CASSLAGTSGGQETQYF; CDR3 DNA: TGTGCCAGCAGCTTAGCTGGGACTAGCGGGGGACAAGAGACCCAGTACTTC
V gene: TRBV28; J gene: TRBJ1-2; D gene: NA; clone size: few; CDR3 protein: CASSLFGAGDYGYTF; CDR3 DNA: TGTGCCAGCAGTTTATTTGGGGCAGGGGACTATGGCTACACCTTC
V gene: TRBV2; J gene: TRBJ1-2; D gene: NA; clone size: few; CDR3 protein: CASRGRGYTF; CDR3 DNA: TGTGCCAGCCGGGGTCGTGGCTACACCTTC
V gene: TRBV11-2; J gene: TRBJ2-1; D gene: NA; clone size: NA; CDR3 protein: CASSRNRPDGNEQFF; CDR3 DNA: TGTGCCAGCAGCCGCAACCGGCCGGATGGGAATGAGCAGTTCTTC
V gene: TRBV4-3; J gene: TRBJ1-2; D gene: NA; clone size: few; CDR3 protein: CASSQEIIATLLEGYTF; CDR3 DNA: TGCGCCAGCAGCCAAGAGATAATTGCTACTTTGTTGGAGGGCTACACCTTC
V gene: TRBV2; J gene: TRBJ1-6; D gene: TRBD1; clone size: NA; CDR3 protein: CAGIRDSANSPLHF; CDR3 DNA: TGTGCCGGGATCCGGGACAGCGCCAATTCACCCCTCCACTTT
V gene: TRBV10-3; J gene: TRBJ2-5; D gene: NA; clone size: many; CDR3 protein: CASRMSELQETQYF; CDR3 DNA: TGTGCCAGCCGGATGTCCGAACTCCAAGAGACCCAGTACTTC